This entry lists 28 T cell receptor beta chains sequenced from one sample in a study of blood T cell repertoires in COVID-19. The protocol was immunoSEQ multiplex PCR, while the TCRdb copy is restricted to in-frame clones and leaves out a portion. Counted here are about 140,000 clones, 65% to 90% occurring once; the ten biggest clones make up around 3%. The sample was peripheral blood. These receptors were collected from a man aged 50 to 60 with acute or convalescent COVID-19.

The chain recombines TRBV6-5 with TRBJ2-7, with D maybe TRBD2 (6 bases). The V gene's germline CDR1 is MNHEY and CDR2 SVGAGI. CDR3 length: 15 amino acids. The germline V and J ends were trimmed by 0 bases and 3 bases, with 12 bases remaining between them. CDR3 bases: TGTGCCAGCAGTTACTCACGATCGGGAGACTACGAGCAGTACTTC. Its protein is CASSYSRSGDYEQYF.

The chain has TRBV2 and TRBJ1-3; D ambiguous. CDR1 and CDR2 (germline): SNHLY, FYNNEI. Trimming left V 6 bases short and J 8 bases short, with 11 bases between. This CDR3 spans 12 amino acids. The CDR3 nucleotides are TGTGCCAGCAGGACCCCCGGGGACACCATATATTTT. It encodes CASRTPGDTIYF.

V gene TRBV5-1 combines with J gene TRBJ1-5; TRBD1 agrees at 9 bases. Germline assignment: CDR1 SGHRS and CDR2 YFSETQ. Trimming cost V 1 base and J 0 bases; bases outside gene matches: 5. The CDR3 sequence is 17 residues long. CDR3 amino acids: CASSLTGGTDSNQPQHF. The CDR3 nucleotides are TGCGCCAGCAGCTTGACAGGGGGCACCGATAGCAATCAGCCCCAGCATTTT.

The chain carries TRBV7-9 and TRBJ1-2; 9 bases align to TRBD1. Looked up from germline, CDR1 is SEHNR and CDR2 is FQNEAQ (reference sequence). With V trimmed by 5 bases and J by 5 bases, 6 bases remained unmatched. The CDR3 totals 14 residues. The CDR3 protein is CASSPRQGEYGYTF. CDR3 nucleotides: TGTGCCAGCAGCCCCCGACAGGGGGAATATGGCTACACCTTC.

The chain recombines TRBV5-6 with TRBJ2-5; a possible D gene is TRBD2 (5 bases). Trimming took 4 bases from V and 5 from J, leaving 15 bases between them. CDR3 length equals 14 residues. From germline, CDR1 is SGHDT and CDR2 YYEEEE. CDR3 nucleotides: TGTGCCAGCAGCCGAAGAACCGGGATGGAGACCCAGTACTTC. This sequence encodes CASSRRTGMETQYF.

The rearrangement joins TRBV7-2 to TRBJ1-2; TRBD1 is a possible D gene (5 bases). Germline assignment: CDR1 SGHTA and CDR2 FQGNSA. CDR3 size: 15 residues. Trimming pared 3 bases from V and 5 bases from J, leaving 16 bases between. Written as DNA, the CDR3 is TGTGCCAGCAGCTTTCGGGACTCCCGAGGGTATGGCTACACCTTC. It is translated as CASSFRDSRGYGYTF.

This chain connects TRBV5-4 to TRBJ2-7, with 7 bases aligning to TRBD1. Germline-derived CDR1 and CDR2 are SGHNT and YYREEE (reference sequence). The CDR3 extends over 15 amino acids. The junction had 11 bases not matched to a gene; V was cut back by 3 bases and J by 5 bases. Written as DNA, the CDR3 is TGTGCCAGCAGCTGGGACGGGACAGTGGACCACGAGCAGTACTTC. Protein product: CASSWDGTVDHEQYF.

In this sample, this clone turned up a few times. The V and J genes are TRBV5-1 and TRBJ1-1, with 7 bases that match TRBD1. The CDR3 has 15 amino acids. Germline CDR1 and CDR2: SGHRS and YFSETQ. Germline trimming cut 3 bases from V and 6 bases from J; bases unmatched to any gene: 11. In nucleotides, the CDR3 is TGCGCCAGCAGCTCCAACATCGACAGGGTGTCTGAAGCTTTCTTT. The encoded protein is CASSSNIDRVSEAFF.

This clone was picked up a small number of times. V gene TRBV2 combines with J gene TRBJ1-1; 8 positions agree with TRBD1. CDR1 and CDR2 (germline): SNHLY, FYNNEI. This CDR3 has 13 residues. Trimming removed 6 bases from V and 5 bases from J; junction bases left unmatched: 5. The CDR3 sequence is CASSGQGSTEAFF. The CDR3 DNA follows: TGTGCCAGCAGCGGACAGGGTAGTACTGAAGCTTTCTTT.

The chain recombines TRBV6-6 with TRBJ2-7, with 9 nucleotides matching TRBD1. CDR1 is MNHNY and CDR2 is SVGAGI in the germline V gene (reference sequence). J was trimmed by 3 bases and V by 1 base; bases with no gene match: 7. The CDR3 loop spans 16 amino acids. CDR3 loop: CASSYFFRTGDYEQYF. In nucleotides, the CDR3 is TGTGCCAGCAGTTACTTTTTCCGGACAGGGGACTACGAGCAGTACTTC.

This clone has a single count. This chain joins TRBV28 and TRBJ2-7, with 7 bases lining up with TRBD1. CDR3 size: 15 residues. CDR1 is MDHEN and CDR2 is SYDVKM in the germline V gene. Trimming took 2 bases from V and 3 from J; bases not matched to a gene: 7. The CDR3 loop is CASSLRIGGSYEQYF. The DNA of the CDR3 is TGTGCCAGCAGTTTACGGATAGGGGGCAGCTACGAGCAGTACTTC.

The J gene is TRBJ1-1, the V gene TRBV2; no definite D call. This CDR3 is built from 13 residues. The V gene lost 1 base and the J gene lost 7 bases, with 10 bases spanning the gap. Germline loops: CDR1 SNHLY, CDR2 FYNNEI. CDR3 loop: CASSEESLLEAFF. In DNA form, the CDR3 reads TGTGCCAGCAGTGAAGAGTCCCTACTTGAAGCTTTCTTT.

This clone was seen just once. J is TRBJ1-3 and V is TRBV19; 8 bases line up with TRBD1. The CDR3 contains 13 residues. The trim removed 10 bases at V and 2 bases at J, leaving 4 bases unmatched. Germline V CDR1 and CDR2: LNHDA, SQIVND (reference sequence). This chain's CDR3 is CAIQGAAGNTIYF. In nucleotides, the CDR3 is TGTGCCATCCAGGGGGCGGCTGGAAACACCATATATTTT. Using reference TRBV19 and TRBJ1-3 for the parts outside the CDR3, the full variable domain is DGGITQSPKYLFRKEGQNVTLSCEQNLNHDAMYWYRQDPGQGLRLIYYSQIVNDFQKGDIAEGYSVSREKKESFPLTVTSAQKNPTAFYLCAIQGAAGNTIYFGEGSWLTVV.

This chain connects TRBV18 to TRBJ2-7; D may be TRBD1 (5 bases). Germline V gives CDR1 KGHSH, CDR2 LQKENI. The CDR3 covers 13 residues. V lost 3 bases and J 3 bases, leaving 9 bases between the germline ends. This CDR3 is CASSPDIYYEQYF. The DNA of the CDR3 is TGTGCCAGCTCACCGGACATCTACTACGAGCAGTACTTC.

V usage is TRBV4-1 and J usage is TRBJ1-4, with TRBD1 matching over 8 bases. This CDR3 comprises 15 residues. Germline assignment: CDR1 MGHRA and CDR2 YSYEKL. V lost 2 bases to trimming and J lost 5 bases; unmatched junction nucleotides: 4. The CDR3 DNA is TGCGCCAGCAGCCAACAGGACAGGGAGAATGAAAAACTGTTTTTT. Translating gives CASSQQDRENEKLFF.

The gene calls are TRBV30 and TRBJ1-1; TRBD1 is a possible D gene (5 bases). The germline V and J ends were trimmed by 3 bases and 3 bases, with 11 bases remaining between them. This CDR3 comprises 13 residues. CDR1 and CDR2 (germline): GTSNPN, SVGIG (reference sequence). CDR3: CAWRVGADTEAFF. The DNA of the CDR3 is TGTGCCTGGAGGGTAGGGGCGGACACTGAAGCTTTCTTT.

The rearrangement uses TRBV19 and TRBJ1-2, with D maybe TRBD1 (5 bases). The CDR3 length is 16 residues. V was pared by 3 bases and J by 0 bases, with 14 bases between. Germline values: CDR1 LNHDA, CDR2 SQIVND (reference sequence). CDR3 bases: TGTGCCAGTAGTATGCCATTGGACAACTCTAACTATGGCTACACCTTC. Protein product: CASSMPLDNSNYGYTF.

The CDR3 spells CASSIRGSGRYDEQFF. The CDR3 DNA sequence: TGTGCCAGTAGTATAAGGGGTAGCGGGAGGTACGATGAGCAGTTCTTC. This chain links TRBV19 with TRBJ2-1; 10 bases match TRBD2. CDR1 is LNHDA, CDR2 SQIVND, per germline (reference sequence). V lost 2 bases and J lost 8; bases outside the gene matches: 9. The CDR3 runs to 16 residues.

This rearrangement joins TRBV18 to TRBJ2-3, with D perhaps matching TRBD1 (6 bases). V was trimmed by 0 bases and J by 3 bases, leaving 16 bases between them. Germline V gene sequence: CDR1 KGHSH, CDR2 LQKENI. The CDR3 has 17 residues. CDR3 sequence reads: CASSPPDRSTPTDTQYF. Written as DNA, the CDR3 is TGTGCCAGCTCACCACCGGACAGAAGTACCCCAACAGATACGCAGTATTTT.

The chain employs TRBV19 and TRBJ1-4, with D possibly TRBD1 on 6 matching bases. V shed 2 bases and J shed 10 bases, with 8 bases lying between them. The CDR3 spans 12 residues. Germline V gene sequence: CDR1 LNHDA, CDR2 SQIVND (reference sequence). CDR3 DNA: TGTGCCAGTAGTATACAGGACAGAAAACTGTTTTTT. This gives the protein CASSIQDRKLFF. Full variable domain (missing parts from reference TRBV19 and TRBJ1-4): DGGITQSPKYLFRKEGQNVTLSCEQNLNHDAMYWYRQDPGQGLRLIYYSQIVNDFQKGDIAEGYSVSREKKESFPLTVTSAQKNPTAFYLCASSIQDRKLFFGSGTQLSVL.

This rearrangement joins TRBV5-1 to TRBJ1-5; D might be TRBD1 (5 bases). CDR1 is SGHRS and CDR2 is YFSETQ in the germline V gene. Trimming removed 2 bases at V and 5 bases at J, with 17 bases between. This CDR3 spans 16 amino acids. The CDR3 DNA reads as TGCGCCAGCAGCTTTAGTTTTCCAAAGACAGATCAGCCCCAGCATTTT. Its protein product is CASSFSFPKTDQPQHF.

The CDR3: CASSLGRQGGEQYF. In nucleotides, the CDR3 is TGTGCCAGCAGCTTAGGGAGACAGGGGGGCGAGCAGTACTTC. The V and J genes are TRBV11-3 and TRBJ2-7; 9 nucleotides match TRBD1. Trimming removed 1 base from V and 6 bases from J; junction bases left unmatched: 4. There are 14 residues in the CDR3. The V gene's germline CDR1 is SGHNT and CDR2 YENEEA.

The chain recombines TRBV6-5 with TRBJ2-7, with D perhaps TRBD2 (6 bases). Germline-derived CDR1 and CDR2 are MNHEY and SVGAGI. Trimming took off 6 bases at V and 4 bases at J, with 16 bases between the two ends. The CDR3 sequence is 14 residues long. DNA of the CDR3: TGTGCCAGCAGGTTTAGCGGAGACGATTACGAGCAGTACTTC. It translates to CASRFSGDDYEQYF.

About this clone: The junction does not match germline at one end; this may be a read error. The rearrangement uses TRBV19 and TRBJ2-1, with TRBD2 matching over 7 bases. This CDR3 is built from 13 residues. CDR1 LNHDA and CDR2 SQIVND come from the germline V gene (reference sequence). CDR3 nucleotide sequence: TGTGCCAGTAGTACGGGACTACCAAATGAGCGGTTCTTC. Translated: CASSTGLPNERFF.

The V call is TRBV3-1 (or the pseudogene TRBV3-2), the J call TRBJ1-2; D might be TRBD1 (5 bases). V dropped 1 base and J dropped 4 bases, with 10 bases sitting between them. The CDR3 is 14 residues long. The germline CDR1 and CDR2 sequences are LGHDT and YNNKEL (reference sequence). CDR3 sequence: CASSQGWGSYGYTF. The CDR3 region has the DNA TGTGCCAGCAGCCAAGGGTGGGGCAGCTATGGCTACACCTTC.

The chain is built from TRBV12-3 or TRBV12-4 and TRBJ2-2; D uncertain. V shed 1 base and J shed 5 bases, with 5 bases lying between them. The CDR3 has 13 residues. The CDR3 DNA reads TGTGCCAGCAGTTTAGGGAGAACCGGGGAGCTGTTTTTT. Translation: CASSLGRTGELFF.

The chain has TRBV6-5 and TRBJ2-3, with a tentative D call TRBD1 (6 bases). The V and J ends lost 2 bases and 6 bases respectively, with 12 bases between them. The CDR3 consists of 14 residues. Germline V gene sequence: CDR1 MNHEY, CDR2 SVGAGI. The CDR3 DNA is TGTGCCAGCAGTTACGGGGGCGCCTCGGATACGCAGTATTTT. It translates to CASSYGGASDTQYF.

The chain carries TRBV2 and TRBJ1-1; no reliable D call. This CDR3 has 13 amino acids. Trimming removed 7 bases from V and 5 bases from J, with 14 bases in between. Per germline, CDR1 SNHLY and CDR2 FYNNEI. In nucleotides, the CDR3 is TGTGCCAGCATACTAACCAAAGATACTGAAGCTTTCTTT. Its translation: CASILTKDTEAFF.